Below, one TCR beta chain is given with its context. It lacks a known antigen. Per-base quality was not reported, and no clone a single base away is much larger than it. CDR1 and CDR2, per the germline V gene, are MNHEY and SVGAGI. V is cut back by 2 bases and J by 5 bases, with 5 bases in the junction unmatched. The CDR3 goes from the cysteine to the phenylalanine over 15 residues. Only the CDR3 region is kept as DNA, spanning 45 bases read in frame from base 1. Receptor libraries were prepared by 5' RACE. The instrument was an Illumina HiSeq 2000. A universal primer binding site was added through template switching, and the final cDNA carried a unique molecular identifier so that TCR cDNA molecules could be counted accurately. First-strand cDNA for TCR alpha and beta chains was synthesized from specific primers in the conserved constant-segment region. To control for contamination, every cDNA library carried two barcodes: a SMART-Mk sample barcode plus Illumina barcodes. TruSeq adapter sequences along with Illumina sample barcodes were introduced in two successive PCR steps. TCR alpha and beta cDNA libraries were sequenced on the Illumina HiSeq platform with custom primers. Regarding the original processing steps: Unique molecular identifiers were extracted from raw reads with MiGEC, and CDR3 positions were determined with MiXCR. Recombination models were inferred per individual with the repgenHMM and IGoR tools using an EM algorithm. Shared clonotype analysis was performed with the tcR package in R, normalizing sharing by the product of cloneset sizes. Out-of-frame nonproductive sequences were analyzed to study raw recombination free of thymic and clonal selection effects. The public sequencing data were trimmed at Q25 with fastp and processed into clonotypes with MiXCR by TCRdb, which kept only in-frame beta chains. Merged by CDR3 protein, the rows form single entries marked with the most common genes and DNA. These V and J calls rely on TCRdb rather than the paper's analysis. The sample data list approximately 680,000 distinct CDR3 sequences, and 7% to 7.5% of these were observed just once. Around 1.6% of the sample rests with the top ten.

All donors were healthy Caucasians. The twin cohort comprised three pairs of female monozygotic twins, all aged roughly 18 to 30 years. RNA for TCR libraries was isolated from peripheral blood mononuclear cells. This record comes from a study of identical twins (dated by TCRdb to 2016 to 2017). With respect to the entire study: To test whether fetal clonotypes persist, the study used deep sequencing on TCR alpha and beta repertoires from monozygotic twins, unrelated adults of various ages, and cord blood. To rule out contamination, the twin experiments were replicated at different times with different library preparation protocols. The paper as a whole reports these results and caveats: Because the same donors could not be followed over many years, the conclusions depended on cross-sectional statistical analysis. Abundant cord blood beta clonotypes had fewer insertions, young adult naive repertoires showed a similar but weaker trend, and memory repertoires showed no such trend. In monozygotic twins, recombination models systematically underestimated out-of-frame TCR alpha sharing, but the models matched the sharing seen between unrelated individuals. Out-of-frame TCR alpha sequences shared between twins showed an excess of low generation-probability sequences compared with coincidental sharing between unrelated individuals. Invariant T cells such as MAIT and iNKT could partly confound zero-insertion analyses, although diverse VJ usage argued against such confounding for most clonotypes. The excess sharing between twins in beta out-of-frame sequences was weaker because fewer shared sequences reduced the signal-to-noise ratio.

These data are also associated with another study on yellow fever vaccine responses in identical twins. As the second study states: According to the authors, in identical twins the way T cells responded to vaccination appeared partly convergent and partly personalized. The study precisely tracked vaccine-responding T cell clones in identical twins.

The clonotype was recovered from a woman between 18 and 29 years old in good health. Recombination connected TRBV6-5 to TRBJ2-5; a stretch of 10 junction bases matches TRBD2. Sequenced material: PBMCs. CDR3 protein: CASSYKGTSVETQYF. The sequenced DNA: TGTGCCAGCAGTTACAAAGGGACTAGCGTTGAGACCCAGTACTTC.